One sample yielded the 9 T cell receptor beta chains listed below, sequenced in a study of T cell changes during pregnancy in multiple sclerosis. Repertoires were generated with immunoSEQ multiplex PCR, while TCRdb's copy carries only in-frame clones and drops some. In the table there are fewer than 75,000 clones, roughly nine tenths of which are singletons. This material consisted of peripheral blood, taken in the second trimester of pregnancy. The receptors were gathered from a female donor with multiple sclerosis, enrolled in a pregnancy study.

The chain is built from TRBV4-2 and TRBJ1-5; weak D call: TRBD1 (5 bases). The CDR3 extends over 18 amino acids. V shed 1 base and J shed 0 bases, with 16 bases lying between them. Germline CDR1 LGHNA, CDR2 YNFKEQ. The chain's CDR3 is CASSQARGGRYSNQPQHF. The CDR3 DNA reads TGTGCCAGCAGCCAAGCACGGGGGGGAAGATATAGCAATCAGCCCCAGCATTTT.

The rearrangement links TRBV19 to TRBJ2-2; the match to TRBD1 covers 11 bases. This CDR3 contains 16 residues. Germline CDR1 LNHDA, CDR2 SQIVND (reference sequence). V shed 3 bases and J 6 bases; nucleotides not matched to a gene: 6. CDR3 nucleotide sequence: TGTGCCAGTAGTATCGGGACAGGGGGTAGCGCCGGGGAGCTGTTTTTT. This gives the protein CASSIGTGGSAGELFF. The variable domain in full, with the rest retrieved from reference TRBV19 and TRBJ2-2, is DGGITQSPKYLFRKEGQNVTLSCEQNLNHDAMYWYRQDPGQGLRLIYYSQIVNDFQKGDIAEGYSVSREKKESFPLTVTSAQKNPTAFYLCASSIGTGGSAGELFFGEGSRLTVL.

The genes are TRBV13 and TRBJ2-3; 7 bases map to TRBD2. The CDR3 consists of 16 residues. V dropped 1 base and J dropped 1; count of bases not matched to a gene: 5. Germline V CDR1 and CDR2: PRHDT, FYEKMQ (reference sequence). In DNA, the CDR3 is TGTGCCAGCAGCTTAGAGGCGGGAGCAGGCACAGATACGCAGTATTTT. It specifies CASSLEAGAGTDTQYF. Using reference TRBV13 and TRBJ2-3 for the parts outside the CDR3, the full variable domain is AAGVIQSPRHLIKEKRETATLKCYPIPRHDTVYWYQQGPGQDPQFLISFYEKMQSDKGSIPDRFSAQQFSDYHSELNMSSLELGDSALYFCASSLEAGAGTDTQYFGPGTRLTVL.

The chain combines TRBV6-5 with TRBJ2-1; the D gene is possibly TRBD2 (6 bases). With 5 bases removed from V and 8 bases from J, the gap between germline ends came to 19 bases. There are 15 residues in the CDR3. CDR1 and CDR2 (germline): MNHEY, SVGAGI. This CDR3 reads CASSPTSRGFDEQFF. In DNA, the CDR3 is TGTGCCAGCAGTCCGACTAGTCGGGGGTTCGATGAGCAGTTCTTC.

The genes are TRBV4-3 and TRBJ1-2, with D possibly matching TRBD1 (5 bases). From germline, CDR1 is LGHNA and CDR2 YSLEER. V was pared by 0 bases and J by 4 bases, with 12 bases between. The CDR3 length is 15 residues. CDR3 nucleotide sequence: TGCGCCAGCAGCCAAGATCTCGGGGGTAGCTATGGCTACACCTTC. Translation: CASSQDLGGSYGYTF.

The rearrangement links TRBV6-5 to TRBJ1-1; D perhaps matches TRBD1 (6 bases). From germline, CDR1 is MNHEY and CDR2 SVGAGI. The CDR3 length is 11 residues. The V gene lost 6 bases and the J gene lost 5 bases, with 7 bases spanning the gap. CDR3 region: CASRGTTEAFF. As DNA, the CDR3 is TGTGCCAGCAGAGGGACAACTGAAGCTTTCTTT.

The V gene is TRBV5-8, the J gene TRBJ1-3; no reliable D call. CDR1 is SGHTS and CDR2 is YDEGEE in the germline V gene. The CDR3 totals 12 residues. V was shortened by 3 bases and J by 8 bases, with 9 bases between the two germline ends. CDR3: CASSSAADTIYF. The DNA for the CDR3 is TGTGCCAGCAGCTCGGCGGCGGACACCATATATTTT.

The chain is built from TRBV10-3 and TRBJ1-1; 11 bases are shared with TRBD1. The J segment lost 0 bases and the V segment lost 5 bases, leaving 5 bases of the junction unmatched. The CDR3 totals 16 residues. Germline-derived CDR1 and CDR2 are ENHRY and SYGVKD. CDR3 amino acids: CAISPGQGVVNTEAFF. CDR3 nucleotide sequence: TGTGCCATCAGTCCGGGACAGGGGGTGGTGAACACTGAAGCTTTCTTT.

The chain employs TRBV28 and TRBJ2-1; 7 nucleotides align to TRBD1. CDR1 MDHEN and CDR2 SYDVKM come from the germline V gene. V lost 6 bases to trimming and J lost 9 bases; unmatched junction nucleotides: 8. This CDR3 comprises 13 residues. The CDR3 nucleotides are TGTGCCAGCAGGGGTGGGACAGCAGGTGAGCAGTTCTTC. Translating gives CASRGGTAGEQFF.